What follows are 21 T cell receptor beta chains derived from one specimen sequenced in a study of cytotoxic CD8 clonotypes in ibrutinib-treated CLL. Sequencing used immunoSEQ multiplex PCR; TCRdb keeps in-frame clones, though not all of them. This sample has over 70,000 clones, with about 86% found just once. Source: PBMCs, taken before ibrutinib treatment. All receptors derive from a human donor with chronic lymphocytic leukemia.

This sequence joins TRBV29-1 and TRBJ2-2, with a tentative D call TRBD1 (5 bases). CDR3 length equals 14 residues. Germline V gene lookup returns CDR1 SQVTM and CDR2 ANQGSEA. Between the trimmed V and J ends, which lost 4 bases and 9 bases, there was a span of 18 bases. CDR3 protein: CSVGAQGNQRELFF. The DNA for the CDR3 is TGCAGCGTTGGAGCGCAGGGAAATCAACGGGAGCTGTTTTTT.

This clone was found once. V gene TRBV9 combines with J gene TRBJ2-1, with TRBD2 matching 8 bases. Germline CDR1 reads SGDLS; CDR2 reads YYNGEE. The V segment lost 3 bases and the J segment 8 bases; nucleotides outside the gene matches: 19. The CDR3 has 18 residues. The CDR3, as DNA: TGTGCCAGCAGCGGACCCAGTATGCGGGAGGTGATTGTCGATGAGCAGTTCTTC. It translates to CASSGPSMREVIVDEQFF.

This chain connects TRBV6-5 to TRBJ1-1; D unclear. The germline V gene has CDR1 MNHEY and CDR2 SVGAGI. V lost 6 bases, J lost 6 bases, and 8 bases lay in between. This CDR3 has 11 residues. Written as DNA, the CDR3 is TGTGCCAGCAGACTAAGGGCTGAAGCTTTCTTT. Encoded protein: CASRLRAEAFF.

The chain couples TRBV9 to TRBJ2-2, with 8 positions matching TRBD2. Germline CDR1 reads SGDLS; CDR2 reads YYNGEE. The CDR3 consists of 14 residues. The CDR3 spells CTPREAERTGELFF. The CDR3 DNA is TGTACCCCGCGGGAGGCCGAGAGAACCGGGGAGCTGTTTTTT.

The V call is TRBV9, the J call TRBJ2-7; D is undetermined. V was trimmed by 0 bases and J by 2 bases, leaving 12 bases between them. This CDR3 has 15 amino acids. The germline gives CDR1 SGDLS, CDR2 YYNGEE. CDR3 nucleotide sequence: TGTGCCAGCAGCGTAGCGGTGGCACCAACCTACGAGCAGTACTTC. It translates to CASSVAVAPTYEQYF.

This chain connects TRBV6-1 to TRBJ2-5; 9 nucleotides line up with TRBD2. Germline V lookup: CDR1 MNHNS, CDR2 SASEGT. With V trimmed by 4 bases and J by 5 bases, 8 bases remained unmatched. CDR3 length: 15 amino acids. In nucleotides, the CDR3 is TGTGCCAGCAGTGGATTAGCGGGAGTCGGCGAGACCCAGTACTTC. Its translation is CASSGLAGVGETQYF.

CDR3: CAFQESGANVLTF. CDR3 coding DNA: TGTGCCTTCCAGGAGTCTGGGGCCAACGTCCTGACTTTC. The chain uses TRBV7-2 and TRBJ2-6; D is uncertain. The CDR3 loop spans 13 amino acids. CDR1 is SGHTA, CDR2 FQGNSA, per germline. Trimming removed 11 bases at V and 1 base at J, with 9 bases between.

The V call is TRBV7-2, the J call TRBJ1-1; TRBD1 is a possible D gene (5 bases). The CDR3 is 13 residues long. Trimming removed 8 bases at V and 0 bases at J, with 10 bases between. The germline CDR1 and CDR2 sequences are SGHTA and FQGNSA. CDR3 residues: CASARVMNTEAFF. As DNA, the CDR3 is TGTGCCAGCGCCAGGGTCATGAACACTGAAGCTTTCTTT.

This clone was picked up a small number of times. V usage is TRBV6-5 and J usage is TRBJ1-2; D is unresolved. Germline CDR1 is MNHEY and CDR2 is SVGAGI. Trimming stripped 6 bases from V and 2 bases from J, with 16 bases between. The CDR3 extends over 15 amino acids. Written as DNA, the CDR3 is TGTGCCAGCAGCCCCGCCGCTGGGAGAAACTATGGCTACACCTTC. Encoded protein: CASSPAAGRNYGYTF.

The chain carries TRBV30 and TRBJ2-7, with 13 positions matching TRBD2. Germline V gene lookup returns CDR1 GTSNPN and CDR2 SVGIG (reference sequence). The CDR3 has 16 amino acids. The V gene end was trimmed by 8 bases and the J gene end by 5 bases; junction bases not matched to a gene: 15. CDR3 sequence reads: CAREKQGTSGINEQYF. As DNA, the CDR3 is TGTGCCCGCGAGAAACAAGGGACTAGCGGGATTAACGAGCAGTACTTC.

There are a few counts of this clone. The chain links TRBV2 to TRBJ2-1; unclear D gene. The length of the CDR3 is 11 residues. V lost 5 bases, J lost 4 bases, and 3 bases lay in between. The germline CDR1 and CDR2 sequences are SNHLY and FYNNEI. CDR3 nucleotide sequence: TGTGCCAGCAGTCCTTACAATGAGCAGTTCTTC. It codes for CASSPYNEQFF.

This chain connects TRBV28 to TRBJ2-7; a weak D match, TRBD2 (6 bases). The ends were cut back, 2 bases at V and 6 bases at J, with 11 bases in the middle. The germline CDR1 and CDR2 sequences are MDHEN and SYDVKM. CDR3 length equals 13 residues. This CDR3 is CASSLTGVGEQYF. Written as DNA, the CDR3 is TGTGCCAGCAGTTTAACGGGGGTGGGCGAGCAGTACTTC.

The chain employs TRBV9 and TRBJ1-4; D is unresolved. The CDR3 loop spans 14 amino acids. V was clipped by 4 bases and J by 8 bases, with 15 bases between them. The germline CDR1 and CDR2 sequences are SGDLS and YYNGEE. CDR3 in amino acids: CASSPPGLREKLFF. CDR3 nucleotides: TGTGCCAGCAGCCCCCCGGGGTTACGCGAAAAACTGTTTTTT.

V and J are TRBV5-1 and TRBJ1-1; D unresolved. The CDR3 runs to 14 residues. Trimming left V 3 bases short and J 1 base short, with 10 bases between. From germline, CDR1 is SGHRS and CDR2 YFSETQ. In DNA, the CDR3 is TGCGCCAGCAGCTCCCGGCCAGCGAACACTGAAGCTTTCTTT. Translating gives CASSSRPANTEAFF.

The J gene is TRBJ2-5, the V gene TRBV5-1, with 9 nucleotides matching TRBD1. Germline V gene data show CDR1 as SGHRS and CDR2 as YFSETQ. V shed 2 bases and J 5 bases; nucleotides not matched to a gene: 7. The CDR3 is made up of 15 amino acids. The CDR3 DNA is TGCGCCAGCAGCTTTTTAGGACAGGGGTACGAGACCCAGTACTTC. Its translation: CASSFLGQGYETQYF.

The genes are TRBV5-1 and TRBJ1-2; tentative D call: TRBD1 (5 bases). The germline gives CDR1 SGHRS, CDR2 YFSETQ. This CDR3 comprises 15 residues. Trimming left V 6 bases short and J 8 bases short, with 23 bases between. The CDR3 spells CASTGGPSSLYGYTF. DNA of the CDR3: TGCGCCAGCACGGGGGGTCCCTCGTCCCTCTACGGCTACACCTTC.

CDR3 amino acids: CASSRRESETQYF. The CDR3 nucleotides are TGTGCCAGCAGCCGCCGGGAGTCGGAGACCCAGTACTTC. The J gene is TRBJ2-5, the V gene TRBV11-3; a weak D match, TRBD2 (6 bases). This CDR3 contains 13 residues. Germline values: CDR1 SGHNT, CDR2 YENEEA. The germline V and J ends were trimmed by 5 bases and 5 bases, with 12 bases remaining between them.

This sequence joins TRBV27 and TRBJ2-2, with D unresolved. Between the trimmed V and J ends, which lost 6 bases and 3 bases, there was a span of 11 bases. This CDR3 is 14 amino acids long. Germline loops: CDR1 MNHEY, CDR2 SMNVEV (reference sequence). The CDR3 reads CASRFGQYTGELFF. The DNA for the CDR3 is TGTGCCAGCAGATTTGGTCAGTACACCGGGGAGCTGTTTTTT.

The chain links TRBV28 to TRBJ2-7; 10 positions match TRBD1. With 5 bases clipped from V and 6 bases from J, the junction kept 13 bases outside the gene matches. The CDR3 is 16 amino acids. CDR1 is MDHEN and CDR2 is SYDVKM in the germline V gene. The CDR3 sequence: CASSPSTGTGVSEQYF. The CDR3 DNA follows: TGTGCCAGCAGTCCTTCGACCGGGACAGGGGTTAGCGAGCAGTACTTC.

Here the CDR3 DNA reads TGTGCCAGCTCCCGGGTTAGACTAAATGAAAAACTGTTTTTT. This encodes CASSRVRLNEKLFF. The V gene is TRBV18, the J gene TRBJ1-4, with D unclear. The CDR3 covers 14 residues. The germline CDR1 and CDR2 sequences are KGHSH and LQKENI. Trimming removed 6 bases at V and 5 bases at J, with 13 bases between.

The chain carries TRBV6-1 and TRBJ2-7; D may correspond to TRBD1 or TRBD2 (5 bases each). The CDR3 totals 15 residues. Trimming removed 5 bases at V and 6 bases at J, with 20 bases between. CDR1 is MNHNS, CDR2 SASEGT, per germline. The CDR3 loop is CASSTIRVRGGEQYF. CDR3 sequence (DNA): TGTGCCAGCAGTACTATCCGGGTTCGTGGGGGCGAGCAGTACTTC.